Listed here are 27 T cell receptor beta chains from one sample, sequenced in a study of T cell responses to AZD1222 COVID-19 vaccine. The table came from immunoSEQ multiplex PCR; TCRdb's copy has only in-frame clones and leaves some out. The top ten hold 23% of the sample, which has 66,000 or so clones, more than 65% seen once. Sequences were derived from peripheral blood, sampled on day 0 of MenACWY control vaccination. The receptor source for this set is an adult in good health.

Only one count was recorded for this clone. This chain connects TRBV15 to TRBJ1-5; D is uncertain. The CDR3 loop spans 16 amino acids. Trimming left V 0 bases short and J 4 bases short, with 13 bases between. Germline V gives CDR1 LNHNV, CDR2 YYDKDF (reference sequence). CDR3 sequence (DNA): TGTGCCACCAGCAGAGATGGGAACAGTGAGAATCAGCCCCAGCATTTT. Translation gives CATSRDGNSENQPQHF.

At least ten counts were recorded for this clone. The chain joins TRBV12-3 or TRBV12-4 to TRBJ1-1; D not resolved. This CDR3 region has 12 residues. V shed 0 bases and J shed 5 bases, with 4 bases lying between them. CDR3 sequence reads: CASSLAGTEAFF. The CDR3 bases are TGTGCCAGCAGTTTAGCGGGAACTGAAGCTTTCTTT.

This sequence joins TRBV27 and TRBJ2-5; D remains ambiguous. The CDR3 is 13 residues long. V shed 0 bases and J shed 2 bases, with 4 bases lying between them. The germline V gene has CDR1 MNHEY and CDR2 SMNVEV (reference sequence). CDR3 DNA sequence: TGTGCCAGCAGTTTATCGTCGCAAGAGACCCAGTACTTC. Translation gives CASSLSSQETQYF.

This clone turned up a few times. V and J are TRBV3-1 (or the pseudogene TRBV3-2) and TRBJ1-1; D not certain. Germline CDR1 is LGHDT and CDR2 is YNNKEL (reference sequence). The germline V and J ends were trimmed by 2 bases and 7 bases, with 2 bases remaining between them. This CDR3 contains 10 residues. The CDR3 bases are TGTGCCAGCAGCCAAAATGAAGCTTTCTTT. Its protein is CASSQNEAFF.

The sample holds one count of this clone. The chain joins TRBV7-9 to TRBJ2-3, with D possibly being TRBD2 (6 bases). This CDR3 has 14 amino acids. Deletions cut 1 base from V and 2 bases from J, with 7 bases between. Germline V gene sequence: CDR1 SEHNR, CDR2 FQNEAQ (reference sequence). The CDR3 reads CASSLVLATDTQYF. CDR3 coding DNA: TGTGCCAGCAGCTTAGTACTAGCCACAGATACGCAGTATTTT.

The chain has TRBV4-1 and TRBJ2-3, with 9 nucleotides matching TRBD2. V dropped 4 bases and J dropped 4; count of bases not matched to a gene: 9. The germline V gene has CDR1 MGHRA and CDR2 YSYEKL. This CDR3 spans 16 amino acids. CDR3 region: CASSPLGLAAADTQYF. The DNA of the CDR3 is TGCGCCAGCAGCCCGTTGGGACTAGCCGCAGCAGATACGCAGTATTTT.

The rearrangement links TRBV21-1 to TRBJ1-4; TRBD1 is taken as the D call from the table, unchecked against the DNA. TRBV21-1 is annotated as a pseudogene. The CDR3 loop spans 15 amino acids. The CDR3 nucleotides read TGTGCCAGCAGCCCGACAGCAAGATCAGGTGAAAAACTGTTTTTT. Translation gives CASSPTARSGEKLFF.

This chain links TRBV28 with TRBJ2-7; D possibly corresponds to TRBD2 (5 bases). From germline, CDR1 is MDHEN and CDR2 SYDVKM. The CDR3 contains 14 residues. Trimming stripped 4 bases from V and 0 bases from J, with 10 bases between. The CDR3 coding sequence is TGTGCCAGCAGTTCCGGACTCAGCTCCTACGAGCAGTACTTC. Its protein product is CASSSGLSSYEQYF. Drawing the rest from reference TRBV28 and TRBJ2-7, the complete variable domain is DVKVTQSSRYLVKRTGEKVFLECVQDMDHENMFWYRQDPGLGLRLIYFSYDVKMKEKGDIPEGYSVSREKKERFSLILESASTNQTSMYLCASSSGLSSYEQYFGPGTRLTVT.

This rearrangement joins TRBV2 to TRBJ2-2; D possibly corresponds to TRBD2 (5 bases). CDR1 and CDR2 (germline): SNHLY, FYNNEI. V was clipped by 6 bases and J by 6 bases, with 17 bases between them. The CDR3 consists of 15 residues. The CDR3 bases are TGTGCCAGCAGGCCAACTAGTCTGGGGTCCGGGGAGCTGTTTTTT. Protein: CASRPTSLGSGELFF.

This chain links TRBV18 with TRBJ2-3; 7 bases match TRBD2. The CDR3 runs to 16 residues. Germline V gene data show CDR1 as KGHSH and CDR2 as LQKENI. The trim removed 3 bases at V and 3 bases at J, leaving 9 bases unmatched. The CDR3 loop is CASSPIPSGNTDTQYF. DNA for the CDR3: TGTGCCAGCTCACCGATCCCAAGCGGGAATACAGATACGCAGTATTTT.

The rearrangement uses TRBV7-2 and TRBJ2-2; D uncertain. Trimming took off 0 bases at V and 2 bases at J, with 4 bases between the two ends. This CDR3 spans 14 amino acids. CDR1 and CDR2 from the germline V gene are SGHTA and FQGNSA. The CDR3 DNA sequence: TGTGCCAGCAGCTTAGCGCCTAACACCGGGGAGCTGTTTTTT. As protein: CASSLAPNTGELFF.

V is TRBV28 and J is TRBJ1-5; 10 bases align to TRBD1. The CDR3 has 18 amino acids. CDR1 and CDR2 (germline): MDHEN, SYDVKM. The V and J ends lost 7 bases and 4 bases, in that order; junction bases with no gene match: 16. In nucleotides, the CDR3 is TGTGCCAGCATCAGAACCCGAGACAGGGGGCGTAGGAATCAGCCCCAGCATTTT. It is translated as CASIRTRDRGRRNQPQHF.

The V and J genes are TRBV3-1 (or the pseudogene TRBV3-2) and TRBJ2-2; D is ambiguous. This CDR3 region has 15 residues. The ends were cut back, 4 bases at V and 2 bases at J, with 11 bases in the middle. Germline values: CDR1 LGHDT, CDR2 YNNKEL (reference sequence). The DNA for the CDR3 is TGTGCCAGCAGCCTATATGTCAGCAACACCGGGGAGCTGTTTTTT. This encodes CASSLYVSNTGELFF.

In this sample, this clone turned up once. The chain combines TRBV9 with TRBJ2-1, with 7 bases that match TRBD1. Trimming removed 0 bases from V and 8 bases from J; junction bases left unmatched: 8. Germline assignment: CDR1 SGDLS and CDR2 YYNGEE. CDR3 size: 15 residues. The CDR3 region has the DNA TGTGCCAGCAGCGTAGCGACAGGGATAGGCTATGAGCAGTTCTTC. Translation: CASSVATGIGYEQFF.

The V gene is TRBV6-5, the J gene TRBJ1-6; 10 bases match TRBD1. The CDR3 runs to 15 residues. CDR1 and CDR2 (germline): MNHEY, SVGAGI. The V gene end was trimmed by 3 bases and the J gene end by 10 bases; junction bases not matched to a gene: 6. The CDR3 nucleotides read TGTGCCAGCAGTTATGGGAGGGACAGGGGCTCACCCCTCCACTTT. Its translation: CASSYGRDRGSPLHF.

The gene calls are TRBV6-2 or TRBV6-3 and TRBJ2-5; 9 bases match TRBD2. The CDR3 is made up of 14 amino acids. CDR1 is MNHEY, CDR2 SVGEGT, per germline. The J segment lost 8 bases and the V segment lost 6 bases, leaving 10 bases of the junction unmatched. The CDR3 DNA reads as TGTGCCAGCAGCTTACTAGCGGGTCCGGGAACCCAGTACTTC. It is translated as CASSLLAGPGTQYF.

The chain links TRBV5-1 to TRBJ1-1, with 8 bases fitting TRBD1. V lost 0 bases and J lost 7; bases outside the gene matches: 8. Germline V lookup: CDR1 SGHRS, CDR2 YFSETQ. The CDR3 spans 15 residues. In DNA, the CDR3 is TGCGCCAGCAGCTTGGTGGCAGGGGGCTTAAATGAAGCTTTCTTT. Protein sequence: CASSLVAGGLNEAFF.

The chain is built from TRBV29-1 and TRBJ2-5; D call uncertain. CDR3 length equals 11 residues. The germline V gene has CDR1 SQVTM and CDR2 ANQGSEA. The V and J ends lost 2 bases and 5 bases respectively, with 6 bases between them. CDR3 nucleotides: TGCAGCGTTGAATCTAGTGAGACCCAGTACTTC. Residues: CSVESSETQYF.

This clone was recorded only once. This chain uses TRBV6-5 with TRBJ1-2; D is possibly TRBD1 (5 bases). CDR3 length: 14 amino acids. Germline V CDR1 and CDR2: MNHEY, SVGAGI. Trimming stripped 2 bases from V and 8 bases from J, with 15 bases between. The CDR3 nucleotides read TGTGCCAGCAGTTACAAGAGGGGTGCAAGGGGCTACACCTTC. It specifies CASSYKRGARGYTF.

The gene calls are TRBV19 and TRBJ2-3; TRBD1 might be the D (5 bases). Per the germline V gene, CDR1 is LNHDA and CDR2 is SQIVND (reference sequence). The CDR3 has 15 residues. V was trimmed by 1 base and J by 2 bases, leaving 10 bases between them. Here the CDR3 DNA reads TGTGCCAGTAGTATAGCAGGGCAGTACACAGATACGCAGTATTTT. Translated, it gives CASSIAGQYTDTQYF.

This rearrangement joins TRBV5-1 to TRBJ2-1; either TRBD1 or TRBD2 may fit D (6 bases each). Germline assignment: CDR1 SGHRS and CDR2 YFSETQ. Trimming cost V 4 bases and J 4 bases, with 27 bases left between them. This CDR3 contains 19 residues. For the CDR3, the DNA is TGCGCCAGCAGCAGGGGGGCAGCGCGGATCCCGAAGTCATACAATGAGCAGTTCTTC. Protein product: CASSRGAARIPKSYNEQFF.

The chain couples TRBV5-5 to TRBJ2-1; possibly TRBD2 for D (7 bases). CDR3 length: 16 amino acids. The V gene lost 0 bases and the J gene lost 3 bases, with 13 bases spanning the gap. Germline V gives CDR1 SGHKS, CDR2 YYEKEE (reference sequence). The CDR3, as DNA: TGTGCCAGCAGCTTGGCGCTGGGAGGGGGCTACAATGAGCAGTTCTTC. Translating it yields CASSLALGGGYNEQFF.

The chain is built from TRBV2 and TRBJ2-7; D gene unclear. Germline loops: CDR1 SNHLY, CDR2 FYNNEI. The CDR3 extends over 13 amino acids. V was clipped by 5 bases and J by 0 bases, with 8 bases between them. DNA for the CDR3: TGTGCCAGCAGTAGTAGCCACTCCTACGAGCAGTACTTC. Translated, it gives CASSSSHSYEQYF. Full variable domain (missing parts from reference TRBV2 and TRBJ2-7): EPEVTQTPSHQVTQMGQEVILRCVPISNHLYFYWYRQILGQKVEFLVSFYNNEISEKSEIFDDQFSVERPDGSNFTLKIRSTKLEDSAMYFCASSSSHSYEQYFGPGTRLTVT.

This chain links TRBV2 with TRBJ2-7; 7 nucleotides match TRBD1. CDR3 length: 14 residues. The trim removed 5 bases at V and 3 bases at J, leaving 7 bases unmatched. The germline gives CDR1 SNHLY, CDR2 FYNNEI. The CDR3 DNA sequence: TGTGCCAGCAGTACAGGGGTCAGCTTCTACGAGCAGTACTTC. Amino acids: CASSTGVSFYEQYF.

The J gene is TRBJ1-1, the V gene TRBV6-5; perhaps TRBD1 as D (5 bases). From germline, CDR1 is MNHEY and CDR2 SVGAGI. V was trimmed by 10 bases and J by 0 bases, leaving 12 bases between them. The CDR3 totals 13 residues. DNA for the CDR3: TGTGCCACGGGGGGAGCCTTGAACACTGAAGCTTTCTTT. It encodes CATGGALNTEAFF.

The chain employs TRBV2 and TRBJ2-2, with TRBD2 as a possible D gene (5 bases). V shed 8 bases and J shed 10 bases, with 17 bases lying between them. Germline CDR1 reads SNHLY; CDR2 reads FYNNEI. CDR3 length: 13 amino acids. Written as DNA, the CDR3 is TGTGCCAGCCACCGTAGGCGGGCGGAGGAGCTGTTTTTT. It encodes CASHRRRAEELFF.

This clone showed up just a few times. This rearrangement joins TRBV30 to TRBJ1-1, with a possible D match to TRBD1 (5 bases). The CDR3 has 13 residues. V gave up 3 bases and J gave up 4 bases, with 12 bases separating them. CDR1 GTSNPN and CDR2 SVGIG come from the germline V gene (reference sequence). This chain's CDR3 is CAWSRVSGTEAFF. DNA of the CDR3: TGTGCCTGGAGCAGGGTGTCGGGCACTGAAGCTTTCTTT.